This TCR beta chain came from a study of cytomegalovirus exposure and HLA in healthy donors. The wider study: Of several hundred genotyped donors, more than 65% grouped in the Caucasian-associated ancestry cluster. Study-wide points: Across donors, most TCRs were seen rarely, yet some public ones were widespread.

Remarks on this clone: The antigen is undetermined.

The PCR employed 60 Vbeta primers together with 13 Jbeta primers. Only in-frame clones appear in the TCRdb table, and some are missing; sequencing was by immunoSEQ multiplex PCR. The sample has roughly 150,000 clones, roughly 81% seen once. The V gene lost 5 bases and the J gene lost 1 base, with 16 bases spanning the gap. This CDR3 is 16 amino acids long. Germline CDR1 MNHEY, CDR2 SMNVEV (reference sequence). The receptor comes from a woman aged 18-35 years in good health and CMV-seronegative. The sequenced material came from PBMCs. The chain couples TRBV27 to TRBJ2-3, with D maybe TRBD1 (6 bases). The CDR3 loop is CASSLQGGWGTDTQYF. Written as DNA, the CDR3 is TGTGCCAGCAGTCTACAGGGCGGGTGGGGCACAGATACGCAGTATTTT.